One and the same sample provided the 20 T cell receptor beta chains below, sequenced in a study of patients and donors after allogeneic stem cell transplantation. TCRdb re-analysed the RT-PCR reads in MiXCR, keeping a single row per CDR3 protein. The top ten hold approximately 30% of the sample, which has tens of thousands of distinct CDR3 sequences, almost 7% seen once. Sequences were obtained from blood, either unsorted or a sorted T cell fraction (not recorded which). These receptors all stem from a human donor who was either an allogeneic HSCT recipient or a stem cell or donor lymphocyte infusion donor (not recorded which). It is not recorded whose cells these are; they may come from a transplant donor.

This clonotype appeared many times. The V gene is TRBV27, the J gene TRBJ1-2, with TRBD1 matching over 8 bases. V shed 4 bases, J shed 7 bases, and the junction held 14 bases outside the gene matches. In germline, CDR1 is MNHEY, CDR2 SMNVEV (reference sequence). The CDR3 runs to 16 residues. CDR3 nucleotide sequence: TGTGCCAGCAGTTCCGCATCCGTACAGGGGGGACGTGGCTACACCTTC. Translating gives CASSSASVQGGRGYTF.

This clonotype has ten or more counts. The J gene is TRBJ1-1, the V gene TRBV3-1, with D perhaps TRBD1 (6 bases). Germline lookup yields CDR1 LGHDT and CDR2 YNNKEL (reference sequence). The CDR3 is 13 amino acids. Deletions cut 2 bases from V and 5 bases from J, with 9 bases between. The CDR3 here is CASSQTGKTEAFF. CDR3 DNA: TGTGCCAGCAGCCAAACAGGGAAAACTGAAGCTTTCTTT.

Turning to this clonotype: A much larger clone lies a single base off, so this may be a read error. In this CDR3 the conserved last residue, phenylalanine or tryptophan, is missing, so a read error is likely. The gene calls are TRBV5-5 and TRBJ2-3, with D unresolved. Germline lookup yields CDR1 SGHKS and CDR2 YYEKEE (reference sequence). Trimming left V 1 base short and J 0 bases short, with 6 bases between. CDR3 length: 14 residues. The CDR3 DNA is TGTGCCAGCAGCTTGTTCGGGAGCACAGATACGCAGTATTTG. Amino acids: CASSLFGSTDTQYL.

Concerning this clonotype itself: This could be a read error, since a much larger clone is one nucleotide away. The rearrangement joins TRBV20-1 to TRBJ2-7; 13 bases match TRBD2. Germline V gives CDR1 DFQATT, CDR2 SNEGSKA (reference sequence). The CDR3 has 15 residues. V trimming: 6 bases; J trimming: 6 bases; junction bases outside the gene matches: 11. The DNA of the CDR3 is TGCAGTGCCGGGACTAGCGGGAACATCGCAATCGAGCAGTACTTC. This translates into CSAGTSGNIAIEQYF.

This clonotype was recorded many times. This sequence joins TRBV7-9 and TRBJ2-5, with 7 bases lining up with TRBD1. The V gene's germline CDR1 is SEHNR and CDR2 FQNEAQ (reference sequence). V was pared by 3 bases and J by 4 bases, with 2 bases of the junction left unmatched. The CDR3 is made up of 13 amino acids. The CDR3 DNA is TGTGCCAGCAGCTTCACAGGGGTAGAGACCCAGTACTTC. Amino acids: CASSFTGVETQYF.

By frequency in the sample, this clonotype is medium-sized. This rearrangement joins TRBV28 to TRBJ1-3; D ambiguous. The CDR3 runs to 13 residues. Germline CDR1 MDHEN, CDR2 SYDVKM. V shed 6 bases and J shed 0 bases, with 6 bases lying between them. The CDR3 spells CASRVISGNTIYF. Here the CDR3 DNA reads TGTGCCAGCAGGGTAATCTCTGGAAACACCATATATTTT.

This clonotype was counted ten times or more. The chain has TRBV3-1 and TRBJ2-2; D unresolved. The V and J ends lost 8 bases and 2 bases respectively, with 9 bases between them. The CDR3 is 13 residues long. The V gene's germline CDR1 is LGHDT and CDR2 YNNKEL (reference sequence). The CDR3 sequence: CASQIGNTGELFF. Here the CDR3 DNA reads TGTGCCAGCCAGATAGGCAACACCGGGGAGCTGTTTTTT.

There are many counts of this clonotype. The chain couples TRBV3-1 to TRBJ1-1; D is ambiguous. The germline V gene has CDR1 LGHDT and CDR2 YNNKEL (reference sequence). Trimming took 1 base from V and 0 from J, leaving 6 bases between them. There are 14 residues in the CDR3. CDR3 loop: CASSQGRVNTEAFF. DNA of the CDR3: TGTGCCAGCAGCCAAGGAAGAGTGAACACTGAAGCTTTCTTT. Together with reference TRBV3-1 and TRBJ1-1, the CDR3 gives the full variable domain: DTAVSQTPKYLVTQMGNDKSIKCEQNLGHDTMYWYKQDSKKFLKIMFSYNNKELIINETVPNRFSPKSPDKAHLNLHINSLELGDSAVYFCASSQGRVNTEAFFGQGTRLTVV.

This clonotype was seen ten or more times. The rearrangement joins TRBV18 to TRBJ1-1, with D hard to call. The CDR3 runs to 13 residues. CDR1 is KGHSH, CDR2 LQKENI, per germline. V was pared by 6 bases and J by 1 base, with 9 bases between. The CDR3 protein is CASSPGRNTEAFF. The CDR3 DNA sequence: TGTGCCAGCTCCCCCGGGAGGAACACTGAAGCTTTCTTT.

This clonotype was detected many times. The chain combines TRBV3-1 with TRBJ2-5; D is tentatively TRBD1 or TRBD2 (5 bases each). Germline V gene lookup returns CDR1 LGHDT and CDR2 YNNKEL (reference sequence). Between the trimmed V and J ends, which lost 4 bases and 1 base, there was a span of 10 bases. This CDR3 is 14 amino acids long. The CDR3 nucleotides read TGTGCCAGCAGCCTACGGGGCTCCCAAGAGACCCAGTACTTC. This encodes CASSLRGSQETQYF.

This clonotype was detected many times. The rearrangement joins TRBV7-2 to TRBJ1-5, with a weak D call TRBD1 (6 bases). With 2 bases removed from V and 2 bases from J, the gap between germline ends came to 13 bases. The CDR3 length is 16 residues. Germline CDR1 is SGHTA and CDR2 is FQGNSA. Here the CDR3 reads CASSLPGVRGNQPQHF. In nucleotides, the CDR3 is TGTGCCAGCAGCTTACCAGGGGTCAGGGGCAATCAGCCCCAGCATTTT.

The sample holds many counts of this clonotype. V is TRBV18 and J is TRBJ1-2; D might be TRBD1 (6 bases). In germline, CDR1 is KGHSH, CDR2 LQKENI. The V end lost 8 bases, the J end lost 0 bases, and 10 bases lay between the germline ends. CDR3 length equals 13 residues. CDR3 sequence: CASADSSNYGYTF. CDR3 DNA sequence: TGTGCCAGCGCGGACAGCTCTAACTATGGCTACACCTTC.

This clonotype was seen many times. The J gene is TRBJ2-2, the V gene TRBV9; the match to TRBD2 covers 7 bases. CDR1 and CDR2 (germline): SGDLS, YYNGEE. This CDR3 comprises 17 residues. Unmatched junction bases numbered 14, after V lost 3 bases and J lost 6 bases. As DNA, the CDR3 is TGTGCCAGCAGCGGGTTCCTTGGGGCGGGAGCTGCCGGGGAGCTGTTTTTT. It yields the protein CASSGFLGAGAAGELFF.

This clonotype came up many times. The V call is TRBV20-1, the J call TRBJ2-3, with D maybe TRBD2 (5 bases). This CDR3 region has 15 residues. V lost 0 bases, J lost 1 base, and 11 bases lay in between. CDR1 and CDR2 (germline): DFQATT, SNEGSKA (reference sequence). CDR3 sequence: CSARDRRARTDTQYF. The CDR3 region has the DNA TGCAGTGCTAGAGATAGGCGGGCCCGCACAGATACGCAGTATTTT.

This clonotype was recorded many times. The chain couples TRBV5-1 to TRBJ2-7; D might be TRBD1 (6 bases). Germline CDR1 is SGHRS and CDR2 is YFSETQ. V lost 0 bases, J lost 6 bases, and 13 bases lay in between. This CDR3 is built from 14 residues. The CDR3 here is CASSLGGGAAEQYF. DNA of the CDR3: TGCGCCAGCAGCTTGGGAGGGGGAGCGGCCGAGCAGTACTTC. Full variable domain (outside the CDR3, taken from reference TRBV5-1 and TRBJ2-7): KAGVTQTPRYLIKTRGQQVTLSCSPISGHRSVSWYQQTPGQGLQFLFEYFSETQRNKGNFPGRFSGRQFSNSRSEMNVSTLELGDSALYLCASSLGGGAAEQYFGPGTRLTVT.

This clonotype was seen a few times. The rearrangement uses TRBV3-1 and TRBJ1-5, with 12 bases aligning to TRBD1. CDR1 and CDR2 from the germline V gene are LGHDT and YNNKEL (reference sequence). CDR3 length: 15 residues. J was trimmed by 6 bases and V by 3 bases; bases with no gene match: 3. The CDR3, as DNA: TGTGCCAGCAGCCAGGGGACAGGGGGCCGTCAGCCCCAGCATTTT. It yields the protein CASSQGTGGRQPQHF.

The chain couples TRBV18 to TRBJ1-1, with D maybe TRBD1 (6 bases). Germline CDR1 and CDR2: KGHSH and LQKENI. Trimming removed 6 bases from V and 5 bases from J, with 22 bases in between. The length of the CDR3 is 16 residues. CDR3 residues: CASSPQTLGAQTEAFF. CDR3 bases: TGTGCCAGCTCCCCCCAGACATTGGGGGCGCAGACTGAAGCTTTCTTT.

This clonotype came up many times. J is TRBJ2-2 and V is TRBV12-3 or TRBV12-4; TRBD2 aligns across 10 bases. Unmatched junction bases numbered 3, after V lost 5 bases and J lost 3 bases. This CDR3 contains 15 residues. The CDR3 sequence is CASSSGRAHTGELFF. Here the CDR3 DNA reads TGTGCCAGCAGTAGCGGGAGGGCCCACACCGGGGAGCTGTTTTTT.

CDR3 in amino acids: CASSLGDRSNEQFF. CDR3 nucleotide sequence: TGTGCCAGCAGTTTAGGGGACAGGTCCAATGAGCAGTTCTTC. The chain combines TRBV27 with TRBJ2-1; 8 nucleotides align to TRBD1. From germline, CDR1 is MNHEY and CDR2 SMNVEV (reference sequence). V dropped 2 bases and J dropped 6; count of bases not matched to a gene: 3. The CDR3 has 14 residues.

V usage is TRBV7-9 and J usage is TRBJ1-1; D is uncertain. Germline V lookup: CDR1 SEHNR, CDR2 FQNEAQ (reference sequence). CDR3 length: 13 amino acids. V was cut by 2 bases and J by 7 bases, with 11 bases left in between. CDR3 bases: TGTGCCAGCAGCTTACAACGTAATCGTGAAGCTTTCTTT. Translating it yields CASSLQRNREAFF.